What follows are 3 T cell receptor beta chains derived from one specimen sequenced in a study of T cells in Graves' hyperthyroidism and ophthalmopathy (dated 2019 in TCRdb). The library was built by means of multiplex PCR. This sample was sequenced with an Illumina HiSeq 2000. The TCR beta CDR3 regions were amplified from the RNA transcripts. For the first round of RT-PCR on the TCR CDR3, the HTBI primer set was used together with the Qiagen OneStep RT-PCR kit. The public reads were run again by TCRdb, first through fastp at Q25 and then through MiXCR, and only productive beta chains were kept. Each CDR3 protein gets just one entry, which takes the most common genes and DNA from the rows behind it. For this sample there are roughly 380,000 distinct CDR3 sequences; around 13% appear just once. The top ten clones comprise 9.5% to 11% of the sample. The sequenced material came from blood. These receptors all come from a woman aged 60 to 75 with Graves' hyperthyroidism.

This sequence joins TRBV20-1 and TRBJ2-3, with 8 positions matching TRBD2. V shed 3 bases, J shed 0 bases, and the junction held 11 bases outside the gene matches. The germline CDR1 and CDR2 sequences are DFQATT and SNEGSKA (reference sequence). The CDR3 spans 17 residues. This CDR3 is CSARPYTSGYSTDTQYF. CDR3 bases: TGCAGTGCTAGGCCATACACTAGCGGTTATAGCACAGATACGCAGTATTTT.

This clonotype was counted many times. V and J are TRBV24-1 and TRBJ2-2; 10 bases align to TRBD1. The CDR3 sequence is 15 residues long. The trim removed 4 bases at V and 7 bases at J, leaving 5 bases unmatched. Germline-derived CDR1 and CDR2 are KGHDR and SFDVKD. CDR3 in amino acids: CATSETGTGVGELFF. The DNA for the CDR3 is TGTGCCACCAGTGAGACCGGGACAGGGGTCGGGGAGCTGTTTTTT.

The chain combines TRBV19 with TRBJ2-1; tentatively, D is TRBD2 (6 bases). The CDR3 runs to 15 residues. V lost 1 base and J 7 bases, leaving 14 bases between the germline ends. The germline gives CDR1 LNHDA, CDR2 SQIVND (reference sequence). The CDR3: CASSIGVGRGNEQFF. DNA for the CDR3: TGTGCCAGTAGTATAGGGGTGGGACGGGGGAATGAGCAGTTCTTC.